What follows are 28 T cell receptor beta chains derived from one specimen sequenced in a study of shared clonotypes between healthy human individuals. Clones were sequenced by immunoSEQ multiplex PCR, and TCRdb holds only the in-frame ones, with some missing. The table lists approximately 470,000 clones, 81% of them singletons. Sequenced input: PBMCs. The receptors stem from a woman between 35 and 50 years old in good health. Some clones in this sample may be carry-over from other donors' samples.

As to this clone: A far larger clone is off by one base, so a read error is likely. The chain employs TRBV7-2 and TRBJ2-7; 7 bases line up with TRBD2. The CDR3 is 14 amino acids. Germline CDR1 and CDR2: SGHTA and FQGNSA. CDR3 coding DNA: TGTGCCAGCAGCTTAGACAGCGGGACGTACGAGCAGTGCTTC. Translation: CASSLDSGTYEQCF. Variable domain in full (rest from reference TRBV7-2 and TRBJ2-7): GAGVSQSPSNKVTEKGKDVELRCDPISGHTALYWYRQSLGQGLEFLIYFQGNSAPDKSGLPSDRFSAERTGGSVSTLTIQRTQQEDSAVYLCASSLDSGTYEQCFGPGTRLTVT.

The genes are TRBV10-3 and TRBJ1-3; TRBD1 matches at 8 bases. The CDR3 contains 16 residues. From germline, CDR1 is ENHRY and CDR2 SYGVKD. Trimming at V came to 2 bases and at J to 0 bases, leaving 3 bases not matched to a gene. The CDR3 loop is CAISEPGQGSGNTIYF. Here the CDR3 DNA reads TGTGCCATCAGTGAGCCAGGACAGGGCTCTGGAAACACCATATATTTT.

The CDR3 bases are TGTGCCAGCACCATCAGGGTTGCAACTAATGAAAAACTGTTTTTT. It encodes CASTIRVATNEKLFF. The chain carries TRBV6-1 and TRBJ1-4; possibly TRBD1 for D (5 bases). This CDR3 has 15 amino acids. CDR1 is MNHNS, CDR2 SASEGT, per germline. The V gene lost 7 bases and the J gene lost 0 bases, with 12 bases spanning the gap.

Note on this clone: Given a far larger clone just one base away, this is likely a sequencing read error. The rearrangement uses TRBV7-9 and TRBJ2-1; D is ambiguous. Trimming cost V 3 bases and J 7 bases, with 4 bases left between them. Germline values: CDR1 SEHNR, CDR2 FQNEAQ (reference sequence). The CDR3 totals 11 residues. The chain's CDR3 is CASSFGNEQFF. For the CDR3, the DNA is TGTGCCAGCAGCTTCGGGAATGAGCAGTTCTTC. Drawing the rest from reference TRBV7-9 and TRBJ2-1, the complete variable domain is DTGVSQNPRHKITKRGQNVTFRCDPISEHNRLYWYRQTLGQGPEFLTYFQNEAQLEKSRLLSDRFSAERPKGSFSTLEIQRTEQGDSAMYLCASSFGNEQFFGPGTRLTVL.

This clone appeared a few times. Since a far larger clone is one base different, this is likely a read error. This chain links TRBV2 with TRBJ1-4, with a possible D match to TRBD1 (6 bases). The germline CDR1 and CDR2 sequences are SNHLY and FYNNEI. The CDR3 has 12 residues. Trimming cost V 7 bases and J 8 bases, with 11 bases left between them. In DNA, the CDR3 is TGTGCCAGCACCTCAACAGGGGAAAAACTGTTTTTT. Translation gives CASTSTGEKLFF.

V gene TRBV4-3 combines with J gene TRBJ1-1, with D perhaps TRBD1 (5 bases). Germline CDR1 and CDR2: LGHNA and YSLEER. The CDR3 spans 14 residues. Trimming took 6 bases from V and 1 from J, leaving 12 bases between them. This chain's CDR3 is CASSLGGSNTEAFF. The DNA for the CDR3 is TGCGCCAGCAGTCTCGGGGGGTCGAACACTGAAGCTTTCTTT.

This clone has just a few counts. The V and J genes are TRBV6-4 and TRBJ1-2; possibly TRBD1 for D (5 bases). This CDR3 comprises 14 residues. V shed 2 bases and J shed 8 bases, with 15 bases lying between them. Germline V CDR1 and CDR2: MRHNA, SNTAGT. Written as DNA, the CDR3 is TGTGCCAGCAGTGACACGACAGAAGTGGGGGGCTACACCTTC. Translation: CASSDTTEVGGYTF.

This chain connects TRBV28 to TRBJ1-2, with D possibly matching TRBD1 (6 bases). This CDR3 comprises 13 residues. Trimming took off 4 bases at V and 4 bases at J, with 10 bases between the two ends. CDR1 and CDR2 from the germline V gene are MDHEN and SYDVKM. This CDR3 is CASSSGVGYGYTF. CDR3 in DNA: TGTGCCAGCAGTTCAGGGGTTGGCTATGGCTACACCTTC.

Comment on this clone: This probably arose from a read error, given a far larger clone one base away. V and J are TRBV5-1 and TRBJ2-7, with TRBD2 identical over 10 bases. The germline CDR1 and CDR2 sequences are SGHRS and YFSETQ. The CDR3 contains 16 residues. Written as DNA, the CDR3 is TGCTCCAGCAGCGATCCCCTAGCGGGAGAAAACTACGAGCAGTACTTC. It specifies CSSSDPLAGENYEQYF.

The rearrangement links TRBV18 to TRBJ1-1, with D possibly TRBD1 on 5 matching bases. The CDR3 loop spans 16 amino acids. The V end lost 3 bases, the J end lost 1 base, and 15 bases lay between the germline ends. Per the germline V gene, CDR1 is KGHSH and CDR2 is LQKENI. The CDR3 DNA follows: TGTGCCAGCTCACCGGACCGGGACTTCAAGAACACTGAAGCTTTCTTT. Translating gives CASSPDRDFKNTEAFF.

This clone came up a few times. A much larger clone differs from this one at a single base, so this may be a read error. The chain combines TRBV9 with TRBJ1-1, with 8 bases identical to TRBD1. The J segment lost 3 bases and the V segment lost 4 bases, leaving 2 bases of the junction unmatched. The CDR3 consists of 13 residues. Germline V gene lookup returns CDR1 SGDLS and CDR2 YYNGEE. CDR3 region: CASSLTGDTEAFF. The CDR3, as DNA: TGTGCCAGCAGCTTGACAGGGGACACTGAAGCTTTCTTT.

The V call is TRBV19, the J call TRBJ1-1; TRBD1 agrees at 7 bases. The ends lost 5 bases at V and 1 base at J; junction bases unmatched: 4. The V gene's germline CDR1 is LNHDA and CDR2 SQIVND (reference sequence). This CDR3 is 14 amino acids long. In DNA form, the CDR3 reads TGTGCCAGTAGTTTCTACAGGGGGAACACTGAAGCTTTCTTT. This translates into CASSFYRGNTEAFF.

This clone was detected many times. Other DNA sequences in the sample encode the same CDR3. This chain links TRBV28 with TRBJ2-2; 7 bases are shared with TRBD2. Germline V gives CDR1 MDHEN, CDR2 SYDVKM. The CDR3 is 15 residues long. Trimming took 6 bases from V and 2 from J; bases not matched to a gene: 6. The chain's CDR3 is CASRKASGNTGELFF. The CDR3 DNA sequence: TGTGCCAGCAGGAAGGCTAGCGGTAACACCGGGGAGCTGTTTTTT.

This clone has a single count. The V gene is TRBV30, the J gene TRBJ2-2; 8 nucleotides agree with TRBD1. The CDR3 consists of 15 residues. Germline-derived CDR1 and CDR2 are GTSNPN and SVGIG (reference sequence). Trimming cost V 0 bases and J 6 bases; bases outside gene matches: 6. CDR3 region: CAWSVPQQGAGELFF. CDR3 coding DNA: TGTGCCTGGAGTGTACCCCAACAGGGGGCCGGGGAGCTGTTTTTT. The whole variable domain, remainder taken from reference TRBV30 and TRBJ2-2, is SQTIHQWPATLVQPVGSPLSLECTVEGTSNPNLYWYRQAAGRGLQLLFYSVGIGQISSEVPQNLSASRPQDRQFILSSKKLLLSDSGFYLCAWSVPQQGAGELFFGEGSRLTVL.

This chain uses TRBV28 with TRBJ2-7; 9 bases match TRBD2. The CDR3 consists of 15 residues. J lost 1 base, V lost 6 bases, and 7 bases had no gene match. The germline V gene encodes CDR1 MDHEN and CDR2 SYDVKM. CDR3 in DNA: TGTGCCAGCAGCCTAGGGACTAGCCGGTCCTACGAGCAGTACTTC. Amino acid sequence: CASSLGTSRSYEQYF.

Comment on this clone: The likely explanation is a read error, given a far larger clone one base away. V usage is TRBV2 and J usage is TRBJ2-2; D gene ambiguous. The CDR3 is 15 residues long. Germline assignment: CDR1 SNHLY and CDR2 FYNNEI. The CDR3, as DNA: TGTGCCAACAGTAATAAGTCCCCATACACCGGGGAGCTGTTTTTT. This codes for CANSNKSPYTGELFF.

A remark on this clone: The likely explanation is a read error, given a far larger clone one base away. This rearrangement joins TRBV15 to TRBJ2-7; tentative D call: TRBD2 (6 bases). Germline lookup yields CDR1 LNHNV and CDR2 YYDKDF (reference sequence). The CDR3 has 16 residues. Trimming pared 4 bases from V and 3 bases from J, leaving 19 bases between. CDR3 DNA: TGTGCCACCAGCAAAGGAGGGGATATCAGGATCTACGAGCAGTACTTC. The encoded protein is CATSKGGDIRIYEQYF.

This clone came up many times. CDR3 in DNA: TGTGCCAGCAGTAGCGGACAGACCGCGAACACCGGGGAGCTGTTTTTT. The encoded protein is CASSSGQTANTGELFF. The chain carries TRBV28 and TRBJ2-2, with a tentative D call TRBD1 (6 bases). The CDR3 is 16 amino acids. V was trimmed by 5 bases and J by 0 bases, leaving 13 bases between them. Germline V gene data show CDR1 as MDHEN and CDR2 as SYDVKM.

A word on this clone: A read error is the likely source, as a far larger clone sits one nucleotide away. The same CDR3 also results from other DNA sequences found in this sample. This chain uses TRBV28 with TRBJ2-1; D may be TRBD1 or TRBD2 (6 bases each). The V end was cut by 7 bases, the J end by 12 bases, with 16 bases between. The CDR3 length is 12 residues. From germline, CDR1 is MDHEN and CDR2 SYDVKM. CDR3 amino acids: CASTGGTGRQFF. CDR3 nucleotides: TGTGCCAGCACCGGGGGAACAGGGAGGCAGTTCTTC.

This clone was counted a single time. V gene TRBV4-2 combines with J gene TRBJ1-1; D gene unclear. The CDR3 is 14 residues long. Between the trimmed V and J ends, which lost 2 bases and 6 bases, there was a span of 13 bases. Looked up from germline, CDR1 is LGHNA and CDR2 is YNFKEQ. The CDR3 nucleotides read TGTGCCAGCAGCCAAATCGGGCCCCGGGCTGAAGCTTTCTTT. This translates into CASSQIGPRAEAFF.

In the case of this clone: With a far larger clone one base away, a read error is the likely cause. The chain is built from TRBV4-1 and TRBJ1-4; D gene unclear. Trimming cost V 1 base and J 7 bases, with 7 bases left between them. This CDR3 is 13 amino acids long. Germline CDR1 and CDR2: MGHRA and YSYEKL. The CDR3 spells CASSQGPAEKLFF. Written as DNA, the CDR3 is TGCGCCAGCAGCCAAGGTCCGGCTGAAAAACTGTTTTTT.

The genes are TRBV4-1 and TRBJ2-7; 8 nucleotides agree with TRBD2. V shed 0 bases, J shed 3 bases, and the junction held 7 bases outside the gene matches. The CDR3 loop spans 16 amino acids. CDR1 and CDR2 from the germline V gene are MGHRA and YSYEKL. Here the CDR3 DNA reads TGCGCCAGCAGCCAAGATGCTCTGGGACTAGTCTACGAGCAGTACTTC. This sequence encodes CASSQDALGLVYEQYF.

The J gene is TRBJ2-7, the V gene TRBV9; TRBD2 aligns across 8 bases. This CDR3 contains 16 residues. Germline loops: CDR1 SGDLS, CDR2 YYNGEE. V trimming: 0 bases; J trimming: 4 bases; junction bases outside the gene matches: 9. The CDR3 DNA sequence: TGTGCCAGCAGCGTAGGGGTCGCGGGGGGCGTGTACGAGCAGTACTTC. This sequence encodes CASSVGVAGGVYEQYF.

V gene TRBV27 combines with J gene TRBJ1-4; no reliable D call. The CDR3 is 14 amino acids. The V end lost 3 bases, the J end lost 3 bases, and 8 bases lay between the germline ends. The germline V gene has CDR1 MNHEY and CDR2 SMNVEV (reference sequence). The CDR3 bases are TGTGCCAGCAGTTTCAGTCATGCTAATGAAAAACTGTTTTTT. This gives the protein CASSFSHANEKLFF.

CDR3 protein: CASSLWRDEQYF. CDR3 in DNA: TGTGCCAGCAGCTTGTGGCGGGACGAGCAGTACTTC. V and J are TRBV7-9 and TRBJ2-7; the D gene is possibly TRBD2 (5 bases). The CDR3 covers 12 residues. The germline gives CDR1 SEHNR, CDR2 FQNEAQ (reference sequence). V was cut by 3 bases and J by 5 bases, with 8 bases left in between.

The genes are TRBV7-7 and TRBJ2-5; D perhaps matches TRBD1 (6 bases). Germline CDR1 is SSHAT and CDR2 is FNYEAQ (reference sequence). CDR3 size: 14 residues. V was clipped by 5 bases and J by 2 bases, with 12 bases between them. Written as DNA, the CDR3 is TGTGCCAGCAGCCTCCAGGGGCCACAAGAGACCCAGTACTTC. Translated: CASSLQGPQETQYF.

The CDR3 DNA sequence: TGTGCCAGCAGCACGACAGGGGGCACGAACACCGGGGAGCTGTTTTTT. Protein: CASSTTGGTNTGELFF. The rearrangement links TRBV7-9 to TRBJ2-2; 10 bases are a match to TRBD1. From germline, CDR1 is SEHNR and CDR2 FQNEAQ (reference sequence). This CDR3 is 16 amino acids long. Trimming took 5 bases from V and 0 from J; bases not matched to a gene: 3.

The gene calls are TRBV4-1 and TRBJ2-5; 13 positions agree with TRBD2. The CDR3 totals 16 residues. Losses at the gene ends were 4 bases for V and 4 bases for J; bases not matched to a gene: 6. Germline V gene sequence: CDR1 MGHRA, CDR2 YSYEKL. Written as DNA, the CDR3 is TGCGCCAGCAGCCCCCAACGACTAGCGGGAGGAGAGACCCAGTACTTC. Its translation is CASSPQRLAGGETQYF.